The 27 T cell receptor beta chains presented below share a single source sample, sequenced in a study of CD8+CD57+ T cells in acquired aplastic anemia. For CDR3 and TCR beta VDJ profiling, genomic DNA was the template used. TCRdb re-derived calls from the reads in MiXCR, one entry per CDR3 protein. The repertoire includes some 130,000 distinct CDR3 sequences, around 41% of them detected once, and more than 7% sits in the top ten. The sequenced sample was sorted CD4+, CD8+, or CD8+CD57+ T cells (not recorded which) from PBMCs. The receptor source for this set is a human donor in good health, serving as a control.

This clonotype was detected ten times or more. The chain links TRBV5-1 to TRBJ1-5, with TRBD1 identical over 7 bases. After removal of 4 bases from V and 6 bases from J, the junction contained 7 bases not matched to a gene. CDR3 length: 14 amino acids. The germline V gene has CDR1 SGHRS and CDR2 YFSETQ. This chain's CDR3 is CASSPGQAGQPQHF. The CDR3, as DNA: TGCGCCAGCAGCCCAGGACAGGCTGGTCAGCCCCAGCATTTT.

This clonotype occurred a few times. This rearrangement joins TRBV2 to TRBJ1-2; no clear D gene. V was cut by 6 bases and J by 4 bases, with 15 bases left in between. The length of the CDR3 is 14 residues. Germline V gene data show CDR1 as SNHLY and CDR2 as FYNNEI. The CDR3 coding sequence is TGTGCCAGCAGACCAGCGGTAGGAGGCTATGGCTACACCTTC. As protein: CASRPAVGGYGYTF.

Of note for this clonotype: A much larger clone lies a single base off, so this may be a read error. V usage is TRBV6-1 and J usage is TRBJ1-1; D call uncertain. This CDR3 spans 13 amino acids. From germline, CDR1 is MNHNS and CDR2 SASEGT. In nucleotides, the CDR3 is TGTGCCAGCAGTGAAGGGCCTCCGTTGGAAGCTCTCTTT. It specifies CASSEGPPLEALF.

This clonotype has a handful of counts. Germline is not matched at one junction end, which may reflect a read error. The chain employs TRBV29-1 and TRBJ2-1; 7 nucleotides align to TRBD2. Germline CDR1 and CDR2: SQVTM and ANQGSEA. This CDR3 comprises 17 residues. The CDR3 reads CSVPSRKRWEGYNERFF. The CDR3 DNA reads TGCAGCGTTCCTAGCAGGAAGCGCTGGGAGGGGTACAATGAGCGGTTCTTC.

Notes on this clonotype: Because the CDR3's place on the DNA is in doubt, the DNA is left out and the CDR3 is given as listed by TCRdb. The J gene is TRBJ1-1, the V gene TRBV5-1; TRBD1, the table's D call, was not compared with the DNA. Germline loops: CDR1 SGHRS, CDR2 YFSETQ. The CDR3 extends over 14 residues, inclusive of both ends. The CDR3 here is CASSLVGVGTEVFF.

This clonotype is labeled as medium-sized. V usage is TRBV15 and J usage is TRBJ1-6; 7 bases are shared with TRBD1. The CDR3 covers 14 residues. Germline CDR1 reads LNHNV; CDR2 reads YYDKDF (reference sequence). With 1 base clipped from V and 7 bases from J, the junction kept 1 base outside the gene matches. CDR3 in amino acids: CATSRGDSNSPLHF. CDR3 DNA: TGTGCCACCAGCAGAGGGGACAGCAATTCACCCCTCCACTTT.

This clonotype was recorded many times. The CDR3 bases are TGCAGCGTTGAGGGGGGCGGGTGGCACGAGCAGTACTTC. It codes for CSVEGGGWHEQYF. The V gene is TRBV29-1, the J gene TRBJ2-7; D could derive from TRBD1 or TRBD2 (6 bases each). The CDR3 is 13 amino acids. Trimming removed 3 bases at V and 5 bases at J, with 14 bases between. Germline lookup yields CDR1 SQVTM and CDR2 ANQGSEA.

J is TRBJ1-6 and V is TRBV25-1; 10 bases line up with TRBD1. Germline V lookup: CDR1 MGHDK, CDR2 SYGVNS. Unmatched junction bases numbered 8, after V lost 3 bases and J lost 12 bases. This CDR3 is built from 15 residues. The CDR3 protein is CASSDRGQGLGPLHF. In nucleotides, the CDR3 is TGTGCCAGCAGTGATCGGGGACAGGGGCTAGGACCCCTCCACTTT.

The CDR3 DNA sequence: TGTGCCAGCAGTGGGGACAGTTCGAACACTGAAGCTTTCTTT. This translates into CASSGDSSNTEAFF. The chain links TRBV2 to TRBJ1-1, with TRBD1 matching over 7 bases. The V and J ends lost 4 bases and 1 base, in that order; junction bases with no gene match: 3. Germline CDR1 is SNHLY and CDR2 is FYNNEI. The CDR3 contains 14 residues.

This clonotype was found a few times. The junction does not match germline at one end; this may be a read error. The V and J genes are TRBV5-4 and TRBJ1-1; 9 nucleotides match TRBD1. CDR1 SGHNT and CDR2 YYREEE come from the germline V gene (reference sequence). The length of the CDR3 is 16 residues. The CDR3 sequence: CASSSSGKDRGTEALF. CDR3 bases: TGTGCCAGCAGCTCCTCAGGAAAGGACAGGGGCACTGAAGCTCTCTTT. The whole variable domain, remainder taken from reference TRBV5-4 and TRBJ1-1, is ETGVTQSPTHLIKTRGQQVTLRCSSQSGHNTVSWYQQALGQGPQFIFQYYREEENGRGNFPPRFSGLQFPNYSSELNVNALELDDSALYLCASSSSGKDRGTEALFGQGTRLTVV.

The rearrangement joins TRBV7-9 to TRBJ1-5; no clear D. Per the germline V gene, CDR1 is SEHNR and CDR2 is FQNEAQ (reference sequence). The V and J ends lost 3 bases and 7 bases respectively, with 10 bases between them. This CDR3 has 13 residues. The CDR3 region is CASSFGPLQPQHF. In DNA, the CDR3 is TGTGCCAGCAGCTTTGGACCACTCCAGCCCCAGCATTTT. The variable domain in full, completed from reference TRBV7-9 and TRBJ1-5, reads DTGVSQNPRHKITKRGQNVTFRCDPISEHNRLYWYRQTLGQGPEFLTYFQNEAQLEKSRLLSDRFSAERPKGSFSTLEIQRTEQGDSAMYLCASSFGPLQPQHFGDGTRLSIL.

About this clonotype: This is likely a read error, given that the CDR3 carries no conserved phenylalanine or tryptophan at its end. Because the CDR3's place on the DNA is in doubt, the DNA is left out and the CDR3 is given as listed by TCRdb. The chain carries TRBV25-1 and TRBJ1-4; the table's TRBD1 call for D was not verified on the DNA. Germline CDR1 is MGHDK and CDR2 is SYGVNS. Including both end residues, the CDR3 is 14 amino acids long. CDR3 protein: CASSDPGPDEKLSL.

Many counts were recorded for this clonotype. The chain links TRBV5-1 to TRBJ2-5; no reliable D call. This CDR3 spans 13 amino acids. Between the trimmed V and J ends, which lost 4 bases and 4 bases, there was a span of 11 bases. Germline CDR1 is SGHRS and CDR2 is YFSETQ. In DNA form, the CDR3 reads TGCGCCAGCAGCGTGGGGTGGAGAGAGACCCAGTACTTC. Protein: CASSVGWRETQYF. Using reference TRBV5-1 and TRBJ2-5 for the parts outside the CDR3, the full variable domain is KAGVTQTPRYLIKTRGQQVTLSCSPISGHRSVSWYQQTPGQGLQFLFEYFSETQRNKGNFPGRFSGRQFSNSRSEMNVSTLELGDSALYLCASSVGWRETQYFGPGTRLLVL.

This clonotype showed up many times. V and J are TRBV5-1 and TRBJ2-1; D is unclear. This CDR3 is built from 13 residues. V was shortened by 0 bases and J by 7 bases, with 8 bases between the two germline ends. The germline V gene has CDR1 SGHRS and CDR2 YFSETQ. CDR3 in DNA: TGCGCCAGCAGCTTGGTCGCGTTAAATGAGCAGTTCTTC. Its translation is CASSLVALNEQFF. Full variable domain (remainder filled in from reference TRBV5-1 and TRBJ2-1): KAGVTQTPRYLIKTRGQQVTLSCSPISGHRSVSWYQQTPGQGLQFLFEYFSETQRNKGNFPGRFSGRQFSNSRSEMNVSTLELGDSALYLCASSLVALNEQFFGPGTRLTVL.

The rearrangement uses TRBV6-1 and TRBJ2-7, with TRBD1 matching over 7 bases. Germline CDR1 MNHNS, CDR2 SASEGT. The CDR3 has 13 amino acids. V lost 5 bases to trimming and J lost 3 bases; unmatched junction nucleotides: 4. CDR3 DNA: TGTGCCAGCAGTAAGGGGGCGGGCTACGAGCAGTACTTC. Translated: CASSKGAGYEQYF.

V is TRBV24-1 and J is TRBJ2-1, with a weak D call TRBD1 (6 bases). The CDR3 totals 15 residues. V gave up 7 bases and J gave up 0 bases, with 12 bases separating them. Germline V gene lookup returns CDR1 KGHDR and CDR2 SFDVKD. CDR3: CATRGRGGSYNEQFF. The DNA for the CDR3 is TGTGCCACCAGGGGCAGGGGTGGCTCCTACAATGAGCAGTTCTTC.

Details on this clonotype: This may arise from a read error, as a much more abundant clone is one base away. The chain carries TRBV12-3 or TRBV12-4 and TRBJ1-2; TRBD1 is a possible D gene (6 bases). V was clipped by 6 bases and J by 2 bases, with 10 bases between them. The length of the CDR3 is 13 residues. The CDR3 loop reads CASSHTGNYGYTF. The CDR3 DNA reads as TGTGCCAGCAGCCACACAGGGAACTATGGCTACACCTTC.

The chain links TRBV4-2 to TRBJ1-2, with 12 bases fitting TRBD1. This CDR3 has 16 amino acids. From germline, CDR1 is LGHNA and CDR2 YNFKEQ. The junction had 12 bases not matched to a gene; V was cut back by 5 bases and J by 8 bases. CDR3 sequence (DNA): TGTGCCAGCAGCTTAAGTTCGGGGACAGGGGGCCGGGGCTACACCTTC. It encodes CASSLSSGTGGRGYTF.

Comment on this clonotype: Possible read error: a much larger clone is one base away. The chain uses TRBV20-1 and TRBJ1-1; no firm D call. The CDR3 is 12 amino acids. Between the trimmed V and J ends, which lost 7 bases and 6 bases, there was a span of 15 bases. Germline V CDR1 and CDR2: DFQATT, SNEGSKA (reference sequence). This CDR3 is CSVEEARSEAFF. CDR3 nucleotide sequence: TGCAGTGTTGAGGAGGCCCGGTCTGAAGCTTTCTTT.

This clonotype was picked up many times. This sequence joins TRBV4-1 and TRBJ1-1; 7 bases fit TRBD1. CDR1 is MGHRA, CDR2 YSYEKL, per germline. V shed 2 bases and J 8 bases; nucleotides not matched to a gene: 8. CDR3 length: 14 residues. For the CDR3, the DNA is TGCGCCAGCAGCCAACCGACAGGGAACAAAGAAGCTTTCTTT. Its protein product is CASSQPTGNKEAFF.

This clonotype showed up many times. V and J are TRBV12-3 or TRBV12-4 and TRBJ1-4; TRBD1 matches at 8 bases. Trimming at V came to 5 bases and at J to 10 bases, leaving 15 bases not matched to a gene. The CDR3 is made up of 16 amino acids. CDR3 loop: CASSLIGTGAGGKLFF. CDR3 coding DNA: TGTGCCAGCAGTCTGATTGGGACAGGAGCAGGGGGAAAACTGTTTTTT.

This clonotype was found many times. In DNA form, the CDR3 reads TGTGCCAGTAGGCGGGGCAAGGGCTATGGCTACACCTTC. It is translated as CASRRGKGYGYTF. The gene calls are TRBV19 and TRBJ1-2, with D tentatively TRBD1 (5 bases). V dropped 6 bases and J dropped 4 bases, with 12 bases sitting between them. The CDR3 contains 13 residues. Germline assignment: CDR1 LNHDA and CDR2 SQIVND (reference sequence).

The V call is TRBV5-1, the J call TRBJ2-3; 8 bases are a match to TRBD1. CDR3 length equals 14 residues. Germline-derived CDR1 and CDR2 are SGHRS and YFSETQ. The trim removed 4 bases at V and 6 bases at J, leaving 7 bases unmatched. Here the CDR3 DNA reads TGCGCCAGCAGCGCATCCGGGGACAGGGATACGCAGTATTTT. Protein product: CASSASGDRDTQYF.

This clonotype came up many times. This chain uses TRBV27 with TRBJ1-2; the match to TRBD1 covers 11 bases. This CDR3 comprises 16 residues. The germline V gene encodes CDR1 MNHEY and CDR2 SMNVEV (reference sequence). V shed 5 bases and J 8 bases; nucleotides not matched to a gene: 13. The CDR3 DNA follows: TGTGCCAGCAGTATGACCGCCCCGGACAGGGGGCTGGGCTACACCTTC. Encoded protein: CASSMTAPDRGLGYTF.

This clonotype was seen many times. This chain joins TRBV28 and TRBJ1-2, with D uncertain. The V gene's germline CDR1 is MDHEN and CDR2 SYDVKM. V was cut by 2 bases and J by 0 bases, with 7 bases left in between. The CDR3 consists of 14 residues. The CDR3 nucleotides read TGTGCCAGCAGTTTAGGCACAACTAACTATGGCTACACCTTC. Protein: CASSLGTTNYGYTF.

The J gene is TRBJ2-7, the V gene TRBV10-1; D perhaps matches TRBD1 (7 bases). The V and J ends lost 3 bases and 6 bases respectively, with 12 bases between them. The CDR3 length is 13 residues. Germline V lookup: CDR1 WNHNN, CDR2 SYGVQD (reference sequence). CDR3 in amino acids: CASSDGGGSEQYF. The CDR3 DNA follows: TGCGCCAGCAGTGATGGAGGGGGCTCCGAGCAGTACTTC.

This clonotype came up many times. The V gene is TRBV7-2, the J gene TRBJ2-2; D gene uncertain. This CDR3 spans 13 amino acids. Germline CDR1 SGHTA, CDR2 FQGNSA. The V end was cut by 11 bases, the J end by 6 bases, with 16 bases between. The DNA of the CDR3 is TGTGCCTCCCAACGGGTAGATGCCGGGGAGCTGTTTTTT. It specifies CASQRVDAGELFF.